This T cell receptor beta chain was identified in a study of T cell responses to AZD1222 COVID-19 vaccine. Sequenced by immunoSEQ multiplex PCR; TCRdb stores in-frame clones only, minus some. The table lists about 72,000 clones, around nine tenths of them singletons. This CDR3 has 16 residues. With V trimmed by 2 bases and J by 1 base, 3 bases remained unmatched. Germline loops: CDR1 SGHNT, CDR2 YYREEE (reference sequence). The sequenced sample was peripheral blood, obtained on day 0 of AZD1222 vaccination. This receptor was identified in an adult in good health. The chain joins TRBV5-4 to TRBJ2-3; 11 nucleotides match TRBD2. CDR3 coding DNA: TGTGCCAGCAGCTTTAGCGGGGGGGCCGGCACAGATACGCAGTATTTT. Amino acids: CASSFSGGAGTDTQYF.